This T cell receptor beta chain is from a study of shared clonotypes between healthy human individuals. Study at large: Samples came from a couple of female and a few male donors aged 18 to 49.

Germline values: CDR1 SGHTA, CDR2 FQGTGA. The CDR3 sequence is 15 residues long. The V and J ends lost 5 bases and 7 bases respectively, with 18 bases between them. Using immunoSEQ multiplex PCR, the repertoire was profiled, and TCRdb retains in-frame clones only, with some absent. The profile shows 2 million to 2.5 million clones, under 97% of them singletons. This TCR was recovered from a man aged 18 to 35 in good health. The sample comprised naive CD4+ T cells sorted from blood. Subset described: CD45RA+ positively selected. The chain has TRBV7-3 and TRBJ2-1, with D tentatively TRBD1 or TRBD2 (6 bases each). The CDR3 spells CASSPQEGVRNEQFF. CDR3 bases: TGTGCCAGCAGCCCGCAGGAGGGGGTAAGGAATGAGCAGTTCTTC.